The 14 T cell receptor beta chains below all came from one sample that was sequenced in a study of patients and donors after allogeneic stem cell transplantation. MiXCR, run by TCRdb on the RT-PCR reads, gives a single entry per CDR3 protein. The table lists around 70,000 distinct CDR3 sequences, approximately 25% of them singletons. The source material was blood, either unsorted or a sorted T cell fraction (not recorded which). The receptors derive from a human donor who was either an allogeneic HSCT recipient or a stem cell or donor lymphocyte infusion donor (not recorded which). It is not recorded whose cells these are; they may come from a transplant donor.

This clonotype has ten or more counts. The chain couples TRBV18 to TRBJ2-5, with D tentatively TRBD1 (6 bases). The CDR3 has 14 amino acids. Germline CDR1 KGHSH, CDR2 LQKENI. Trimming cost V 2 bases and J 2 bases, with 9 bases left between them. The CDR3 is CASSPGQPQETQYF. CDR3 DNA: TGTGCCAGCTCACCAGGACAGCCACAAGAGACCCAGTACTTC.

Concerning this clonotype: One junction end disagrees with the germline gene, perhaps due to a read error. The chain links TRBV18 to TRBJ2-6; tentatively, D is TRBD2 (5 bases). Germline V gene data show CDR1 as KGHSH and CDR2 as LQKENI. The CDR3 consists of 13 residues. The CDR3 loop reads CAGRNSGTNVLTF. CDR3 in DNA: TGTGCCGGGAGAAATTCTGGGACCAACGTCCTGACTTTC.

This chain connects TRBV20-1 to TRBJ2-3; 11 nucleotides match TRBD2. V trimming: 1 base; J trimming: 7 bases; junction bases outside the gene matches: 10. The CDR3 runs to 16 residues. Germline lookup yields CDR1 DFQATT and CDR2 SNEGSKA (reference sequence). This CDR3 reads CSARAFASGRLNTQYF. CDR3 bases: TGCAGTGCTAGAGCTTTCGCTAGCGGGAGGCTAAATACGCAGTATTTT.

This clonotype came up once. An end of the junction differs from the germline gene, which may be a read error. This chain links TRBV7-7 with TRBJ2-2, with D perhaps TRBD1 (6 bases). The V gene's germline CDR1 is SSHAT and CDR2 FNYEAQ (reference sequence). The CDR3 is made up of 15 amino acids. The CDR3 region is CASSPGHLNTGELFF. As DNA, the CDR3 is TGTGCTAGCAGCCCGGGACACCTGAACACCGGGGAGCTGTTTTTT.

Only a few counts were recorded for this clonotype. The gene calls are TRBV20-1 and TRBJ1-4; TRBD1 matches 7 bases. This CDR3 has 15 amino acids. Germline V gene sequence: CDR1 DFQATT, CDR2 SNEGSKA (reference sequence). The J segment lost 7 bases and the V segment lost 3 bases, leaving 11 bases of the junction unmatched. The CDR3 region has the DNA TGCAGTGCTAGTGACCCACAGGGGATGAGTGAAAAACTGTTTTTT. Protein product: CSASDPQGMSEKLFF.

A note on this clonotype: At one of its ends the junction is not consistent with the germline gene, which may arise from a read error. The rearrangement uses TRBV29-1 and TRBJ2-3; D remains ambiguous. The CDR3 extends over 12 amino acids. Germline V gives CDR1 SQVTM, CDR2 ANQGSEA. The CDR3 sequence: CTVDLVGDTQYF. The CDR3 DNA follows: TGTACCGTAGACCTGGTGGGGGATACGCAGTATTTT.

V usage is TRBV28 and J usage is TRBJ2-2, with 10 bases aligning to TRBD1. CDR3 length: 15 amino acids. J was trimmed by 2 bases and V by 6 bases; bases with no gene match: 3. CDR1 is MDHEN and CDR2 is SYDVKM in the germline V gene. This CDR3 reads CASRVTGGNTGELFF. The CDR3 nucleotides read TGTGCCAGCAGGGTGACAGGGGGCAACACCGGGGAGCTGTTTTTT.

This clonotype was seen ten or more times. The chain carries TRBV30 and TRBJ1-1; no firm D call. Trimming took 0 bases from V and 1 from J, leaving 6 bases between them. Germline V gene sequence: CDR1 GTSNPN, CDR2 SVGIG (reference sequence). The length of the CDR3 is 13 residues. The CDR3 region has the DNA TGTGCCTGGAGTGTAGGGCCGAACACTGAAGCTTTCTTT. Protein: CAWSVGPNTEAFF.

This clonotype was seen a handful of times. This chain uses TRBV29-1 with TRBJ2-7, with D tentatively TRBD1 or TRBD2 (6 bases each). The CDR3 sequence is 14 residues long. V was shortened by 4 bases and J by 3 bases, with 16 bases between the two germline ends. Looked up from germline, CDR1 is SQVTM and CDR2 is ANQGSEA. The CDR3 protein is CSVVQGAGGYEQYF. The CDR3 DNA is TGCAGCGTTGTACAGGGAGCCGGGGGCTACGAGCAGTACTTC.

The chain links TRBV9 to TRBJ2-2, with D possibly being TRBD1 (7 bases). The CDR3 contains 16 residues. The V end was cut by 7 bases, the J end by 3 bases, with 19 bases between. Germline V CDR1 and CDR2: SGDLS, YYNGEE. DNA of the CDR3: TGTGCCAGCTCCCCCCGGGGCAGGGGGGACACCGGGGAGCTGTTTTTT. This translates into CASSPRGRGDTGELFF.

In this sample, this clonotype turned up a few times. Here the CDR3 reads CSAPAGTGYEQYF. DNA for the CDR3: TGCAGTGCACCAGCCGGGACAGGCTACGAGCAGTACTTC. The chain carries TRBV20-1 and TRBJ2-7, with 8 bases aligning to TRBD1. CDR3 length: 13 amino acids. Germline CDR1 reads DFQATT; CDR2 reads SNEGSKA (reference sequence). Trimming removed 6 bases from V and 3 bases from J; junction bases left unmatched: 7.

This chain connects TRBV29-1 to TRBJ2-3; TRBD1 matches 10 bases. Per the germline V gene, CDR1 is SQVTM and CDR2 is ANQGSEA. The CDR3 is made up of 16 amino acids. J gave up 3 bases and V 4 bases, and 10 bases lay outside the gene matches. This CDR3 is CSVGPRQGAYTDTQYF. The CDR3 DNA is TGCAGCGTTGGCCCCCGACAGGGGGCATATACAGATACGCAGTATTTT.

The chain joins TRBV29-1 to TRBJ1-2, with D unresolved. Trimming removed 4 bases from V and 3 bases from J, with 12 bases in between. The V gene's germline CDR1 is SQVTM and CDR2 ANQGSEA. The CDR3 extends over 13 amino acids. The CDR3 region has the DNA TGCAGCGTTGTAATTTCTTGGGACTATGGCTACACCTTC. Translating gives CSVVISWDYGYTF.

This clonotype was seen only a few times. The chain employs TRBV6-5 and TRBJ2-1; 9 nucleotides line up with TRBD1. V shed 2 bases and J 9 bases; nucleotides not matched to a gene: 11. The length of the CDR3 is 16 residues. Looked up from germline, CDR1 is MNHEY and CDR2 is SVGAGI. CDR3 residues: CASSYDAGTGFIEQFF. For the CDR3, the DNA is TGTGCCAGCAGTTACGATGCCGGGACAGGGTTTATTGAGCAGTTCTTC.